A single sample is the source of the 2 T cell receptor beta chains below, sequenced in a study of regulatory T cells in long-lasting Graves disease. The time point is: newly diagnosed GD, antithyroid drugs for less than 3 months. Preparation of the TCR library used RNA extracted from PBMCs. Assembly of TCR beta libraries relied on iRepertoire HTBI primers together with Arm-PCR of CDR3 regions. TCRdb analysed the multiplex PCR reads with MiXCR anew, one entry per CDR3 protein. The data hold 400,000 to 500,000 distinct CDR3 sequences, with about 14% observed a single time. This same sample was also part of a study on T cells in Graves' hyperthyroidism and ophthalmopathy.

Sequencing was performed on peripheral blood mononuclear cells (PBMCs), taken at new diagnosis, from a patient treated with antithyroid drugs. Receptor source: a woman aged 45-59 years with Graves disease.

In this sample, this clonotype turned up a few times. The gene calls are TRBV12-5 and TRBJ2-2; no reliable D call. Trimming removed 2 bases at V and 8 bases at J, with 9 bases between. Germline-derived CDR1 and CDR2 are LGHNT and FRNRAP. The CDR3 is made up of 13 amino acids. The CDR3 spells CASGLFGGGELFF. CDR3 nucleotide sequence: TGTGCTAGTGGTTTGTTCGGCGGAGGGGAGCTGTTTTTT. Looking up the rest from reference TRBV12-5 and TRBJ2-2 gives the full variable domain: DARVTQTPRHKVTEMGQEVTMRCQPILGHNTVFWYRQTMMQGLELLAYFRNRAPLDDSGMPKDRFSAEMPDATLATLKIQPSEPRDSAVYFCASGLFGGGELFFGEGSRLTVL.

This clonotype was picked up a small number of times. This rearrangement joins TRBV20-1 to TRBJ2-1; 10 bases align to TRBD2. Germline CDR1 and CDR2: DFQATT and SNEGSKA (reference sequence). The junction had 12 bases not matched to a gene; V was cut back by 3 bases and J by 7 bases. This CDR3 has 16 amino acids. CDR3 protein: CSASGPLAGAWNEQFF. The DNA of the CDR3 is TGCAGTGCTAGTGGCCCGCTAGCGGGAGCTTGGAATGAGCAGTTCTTC.